The 25 T cell receptor beta chains below come from one sample, sequenced in a study of cytomegalovirus exposure and HLA in healthy donors. Researchers ran the PCR with 60 Vbeta and 13 Jbeta primers. TCRdb's copy holds only in-frame clones and misses some; the assay was immunoSEQ multiplex PCR. The sample has 170,000 or so clones; 80% are singletons. The sequenced sample was PBMCs. Every receptor here comes from a man in his forties or fifties in good health and CMV-seronegative.

This clone has more than one count but fewer than ten. The V and J genes are TRBV2 and TRBJ2-5; a possible D gene is TRBD2 (7 bases). Germline V lookup: CDR1 SNHLY, CDR2 FYNNEI. V was trimmed by 3 bases and J by 5 bases, leaving 16 bases between them. The CDR3 spans 15 residues. CDR3 coding DNA: TGTGCCAGCAGTGAGGGGGGGCGGGGAGGGGAGACCCAGTACTTC. Amino acid sequence: CASSEGGRGGETQYF.

This clone was seen more than once but under ten times. The CDR3 is CASGSGLAGGNTGELFF. CDR3 coding DNA: TGCGCCAGCGGGTCGGGACTAGCGGGGGGGAACACCGGGGAGCTGTTTTTT. The chain couples TRBV4-3 to TRBJ2-2, with 15 bases fitting TRBD2. The CDR3 has 17 residues. The germline V gene encodes CDR1 LGHNA and CDR2 YSLEER. V lost 8 bases, J lost 1 base, and 5 bases stayed unmatched.

V gene TRBV29-1 combines with J gene TRBJ2-7, with D perhaps matching TRBD1 (5 bases). The CDR3 runs 12 residues. CDR1 SQVTM and CDR2 ANQGSEA come from the germline V gene. V was clipped by 4 bases and J by 2 bases, with 9 bases between them. CDR3 region: CSVGAGTYEQYF. The CDR3, as DNA: TGCAGCGTTGGGGCAGGGACCTACGAGCAGTACTTC.

The J gene is TRBJ1-1, the V gene TRBV10-3; 7 bases are shared with TRBD1. The germline V gene has CDR1 ENHRY and CDR2 SYGVKD. The junction had 6 bases not matched to a gene; V was cut back by 2 bases and J by 0 bases. This CDR3 spans 16 amino acids. The CDR3 spells CAISENRGYMNTEAFF. As DNA, the CDR3 is TGTGCCATCAGTGAGAACAGGGGATACATGAACACTGAAGCTTTCTTT.

The chain is built from TRBV27 and TRBJ2-1, with 10 nucleotides matching TRBD2. V trimming: 3 bases; J trimming: 1 base; junction bases outside the gene matches: 3. From germline, CDR1 is MNHEY and CDR2 SMNVEV (reference sequence). CDR3 length: 16 amino acids. The DNA of the CDR3 is TGTGCCAGCAGTTTTTATAGCGGGGGGTCCTACAATGAGCAGTTCTTC. It yields the protein CASSFYSGGSYNEQFF.

The chain has TRBV11-3 and TRBJ2-5, with 9 bases that match TRBD1. CDR1 and CDR2 from the germline V gene are SGHNT and YENEEA. Trimming took 6 bases from V and 5 from J; bases not matched to a gene: 13. The CDR3 extends over 16 amino acids. CDR3 coding DNA: TGTGCCAGCAGTCCTAGAGCACAGGGGGCTGGGGAGACCCAGTACTTC. Protein sequence: CASSPRAQGAGETQYF.

This chain links TRBV10-2 with TRBJ1-1; TRBD1 might be the D (6 bases). Deletions cut 6 bases from V and 1 base from J, with 12 bases between. Germline CDR1 reads WSHSY; CDR2 reads SAAADI. This CDR3 contains 14 residues. The CDR3 loop is CASRPDRRNTEAFF. CDR3 nucleotides: TGCGCCAGCAGGCCAGACAGGAGGAACACTGAAGCTTTCTTT.

This chain connects TRBV29-1 to TRBJ2-1; TRBD2 aligns across 11 bases. The ends lost 6 bases at V and 4 bases at J; junction bases unmatched: 5. The CDR3 length is 14 residues. The germline V gene encodes CDR1 SQVTM and CDR2 ANQGSEA. CDR3 coding DNA: TGCAGCGTGGCGGGACTAGCGGATTACAATGAGCAGTTCTTC. It codes for CSVAGLADYNEQFF.

The chain joins TRBV5-6 to TRBJ1-2; 8 bases fit TRBD1. Germline V CDR1 and CDR2: SGHDT, YYEEEE. With 3 bases clipped from V and 5 bases from J, the junction kept 9 bases outside the gene matches. The CDR3 covers 15 residues. The CDR3 sequence: CASSSRTGRSYGYTF. DNA for the CDR3: TGTGCCAGCAGCTCCCGGACAGGGAGGAGTTATGGCTACACCTTC.

The J gene is TRBJ2-7, the V gene TRBV12-5; weak D call: TRBD2 (6 bases). Trimming took off 6 bases at V and 0 bases at J, with 12 bases between the two ends. Germline-derived CDR1 and CDR2 are LGHNT and FRNRAP. The CDR3 spans 14 residues. CDR3 in amino acids: CASGSAGPSYEQYF. The CDR3 DNA follows: TGTGCTAGTGGGTCGGCGGGGCCCTCCTACGAGCAGTACTTC.

The chain employs TRBV9 and TRBJ2-2, with D unresolved. This CDR3 is built from 15 residues. Germline CDR1 and CDR2: SGDLS and YYNGEE. The germline V and J ends were trimmed by 0 bases and 3 bases, with 9 bases remaining between them. CDR3 bases: TGTGCCAGCAGCGTAGGCCCCGGTGACACCGGGGAGCTGTTTTTT. Residues: CASSVGPGDTGELFF. Based on the CDR3 plus reference TRBV9 and TRBJ2-2, the full variable domain is DSGVTQTPKHLITATGQRVTLRCSPRSGDLSVYWYQQSLDQGLQFLIQYYNGEERAKGNILERFSAQQFPDLHSELNLSSLELGDSALYFCASSVGPGDTGELFFGEGSRLTVL.

The V gene is TRBV6-5, the J gene TRBJ1-5; no reliable D call. The CDR3 length is 15 residues. Trimming pared 6 bases from V and 0 bases from J, leaving 12 bases between. Looked up from germline, CDR1 is MNHEY and CDR2 is SVGAGI. CDR3 region: CASRADGNSNQPQHF. The CDR3 DNA follows: TGTGCCAGCAGAGCGGACGGGAATAGCAATCAGCCCCAGCATTTT.

The chain uses TRBV4-3 and TRBJ2-7, with TRBD1 matching over 7 bases. CDR1 and CDR2 from the germline V gene are LGHNA and YSLEER. V lost 3 bases and J lost 2; bases outside the gene matches: 7. This CDR3 contains 15 residues. CDR3 in amino acids: CASSQVRDSTYEQYF. DNA for the CDR3: TGCGCCAGCAGCCAGGTCCGGGACAGTACCTACGAGCAGTACTTC.

The table lists this clone with a few counts. The CDR3 is CATSRDPPGGLGANVLTF. The DNA for the CDR3 is TGTGCCACCAGCAGAGATCCCCCAGGGGGGCTAGGGGCCAACGTCCTGACTTTC. This rearrangement joins TRBV15 to TRBJ2-6; D possibly corresponds to TRBD1 (7 bases). The length of the CDR3 is 18 residues. V lost 0 bases and J lost 4, with 16 bases in between. Germline V gene data show CDR1 as LNHNV and CDR2 as YYDKDF (reference sequence).

V usage is TRBV7-6 and J usage is TRBJ1-1; maybe TRBD1 (5 bases). CDR1 is SGHVS and CDR2 is FNYEAQ in the germline V gene. This CDR3 contains 13 residues. V was pared by 3 bases and J by 6 bases, with 11 bases between. The CDR3 here is CASSFRRGAEAFF. The CDR3 DNA follows: TGTGCCAGCAGCTTTAGAAGGGGTGCTGAAGCTTTCTTT.

The V and J genes are TRBV21-1 and TRBJ2-7; TRBD1 is taken as the D call from the table, unchecked against the DNA. TRBV21-1 is termed a pseudogene. The CDR3 is 16 amino acids. The CDR3 bases are TGTGCCAGCAGCAAAGACGAGACAGGGGGCTCCTACGAGCAGTACTTC. This translates into CASSKDETGGSYEQYF.

A few counts support this clone. The genes are TRBV21-1 and TRBJ1-5; the tabulated D call, TRBD1, remains unverified against the DNA. TRBV21-1 is described as a pseudogene. The CDR3 loop spans 20 amino acids. The CDR3 coding sequence is TGTGCCAGCAGCAAAGATTTGGGACAGCGTATATTTTATAGCAATCAGCCCCAGCATTTT. This encodes CASSKDLGQRIFYSNQPQHF.

This clone was counted only a few times. This chain links TRBV5-1 with TRBJ1-1; D remains ambiguous. CDR1 SGHRS and CDR2 YFSETQ come from the germline V gene. This CDR3 is 14 amino acids long. Deletions cut 3 bases from V and 4 bases from J, with 13 bases between. Here the CDR3 reads CASSSLTAGTEAFF. CDR3 DNA sequence: TGCGCCAGCAGCTCCTTAACAGCGGGCACTGAAGCTTTCTTT.

This chain connects TRBV13 to TRBJ1-4; tentatively, D is TRBD1 (5 bases). Trimming cost V 5 bases and J 8 bases, with 12 bases left between them. Germline-derived CDR1 and CDR2 are PRHDT and FYEKMQ (reference sequence). The CDR3 covers 13 residues. DNA for the CDR3: TGTGCCAGCAGCAGCAGGGTAGGGGAAAAACTGTTTTTT. It yields the protein CASSSRVGEKLFF.

V gene TRBV9 combines with J gene TRBJ1-3; 10 nucleotides agree with TRBD1. This CDR3 comprises 17 residues. Trimming cost V 4 bases and J 0 bases; bases outside gene matches: 7. The germline gives CDR1 SGDLS, CDR2 YYNGEE. CDR3 loop: CASSISTGGLSGNTIYF. CDR3 DNA sequence: TGTGCCAGCAGCATCTCGACAGGGGGCCTCTCTGGAAACACCATATATTTT.

A note on this clone: A read error may produce the germline difference seen at one junction end. The chain carries TRBV13 and TRBJ2-7, with D possibly TRBD1 on 6 matching bases. This CDR3 region has 15 residues. Per germline, CDR1 PRHDT and CDR2 FYEKMQ (reference sequence). The CDR3 region has the DNA TGTGCCAACAGCAATCGCAGGGGCTCAGTGGACGAGCAGTACTTC. Translated: CANSNRRGSVDEQYF.

This clone appeared a few times. The chain uses TRBV6-5 and TRBJ1-2; D perhaps matches TRBD1 (5 bases). V lost 5 bases, J lost 8 bases, and 15 bases lay in between. Germline V lookup: CDR1 MNHEY, CDR2 SVGAGI. This CDR3 spans 13 amino acids. The CDR3 region is CASSRTGVQGYTF. In nucleotides, the CDR3 is TGTGCCAGCAGTCGTACAGGAGTACAGGGCTACACCTTC.

This clone was seen a single time. The chain couples TRBV9 to TRBJ1-2; tentatively, D is TRBD1 (6 bases). CDR1 is SGDLS, CDR2 YYNGEE, per germline. The CDR3 is made up of 14 amino acids. V was pared by 3 bases and J by 1 base, with 10 bases between. Here the CDR3 reads CASSGGGFNYGYTF. CDR3 DNA: TGTGCCAGCAGCGGAGGGGGATTTAACTATGGCTACACCTTC.

The J gene is TRBJ1-2, the V gene TRBV19; D is ambiguous. This CDR3 is 12 amino acids long. CDR1 and CDR2 from the germline V gene are LNHDA and SQIVND (reference sequence). Trimming shortened V by 3 bases and J by 8 bases, and 10 bases separated the two germline ends. CDR3 sequence: CASSIGERGYTF. DNA of the CDR3: TGTGCCAGTAGTATCGGGGAACGGGGCTACACCTTC.

This clone has a handful of counts. The chain joins TRBV5-6 to TRBJ1-1; TRBD1 might be the D (5 bases). Between the trimmed V and J ends, which lost 0 bases and 7 bases, there was a span of 7 bases. The CDR3 loop spans 12 amino acids. Germline CDR1 SGHDT, CDR2 YYEEEE. CDR3 residues: CASSLGQLEAFF. The CDR3 region has the DNA TGTGCCAGCAGCTTGGGACAGCTTGAAGCTTTCTTT.